This TCR beta chain appears in the sequencing data of a study of cytomegalovirus exposure and HLA in healthy donors. Study-level information: Previous work identified roughly 120 million unique TCR beta sequences from roughly 170 million T cells. Whole-study results and caveats: Later analysis showed TCR association rates varying by HLA locus, highest for DRB1 and lowest for HLA-C. It emerged from a later analysis that several of the most significant clusters appeared to be linked to common viral pathogens. It was reportedly the case that the classifier diagnosed cytomegalovirus status with high specificity and sensitivity.

In regard to this clone: Its antigen is still unknown.

V gave up 2 bases and J gave up 9 bases, with 8 bases separating them. Germline V lookup: CDR1 SQVTM, CDR2 ANQGSEA. The CDR3 length is 10 residues. PCR was performed using 60 Vbeta and 13 Jbeta primers. TCRdb keeps only in-frame clones here, not all; method: immunoSEQ multiplex PCR. The data show more than 130,000 clones, around three quarters seen once. Sequenced sample: PBMCs. The clonotype comes from a man between 25 and 39 years old in good health and CMV-seronegative. V is TRBV29-1 and J is TRBJ2-7; D might be TRBD1 (5 bases). The CDR3 DNA is TGCAGCGTTGAATATCAGGGGCAGTACTTC. Translated: CSVEYQGQYF.